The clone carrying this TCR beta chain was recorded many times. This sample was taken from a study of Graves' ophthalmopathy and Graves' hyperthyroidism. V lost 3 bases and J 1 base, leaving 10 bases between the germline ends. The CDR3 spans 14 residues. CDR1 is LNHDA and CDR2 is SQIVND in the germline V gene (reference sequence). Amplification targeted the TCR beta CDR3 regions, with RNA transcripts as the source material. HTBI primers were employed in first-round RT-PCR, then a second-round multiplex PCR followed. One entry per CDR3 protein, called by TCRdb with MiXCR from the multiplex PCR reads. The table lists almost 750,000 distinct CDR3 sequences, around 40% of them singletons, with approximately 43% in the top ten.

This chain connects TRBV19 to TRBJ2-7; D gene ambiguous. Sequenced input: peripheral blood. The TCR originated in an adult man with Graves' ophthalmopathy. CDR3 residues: CASSMRGDSYEQYF. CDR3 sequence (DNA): TGTGCCAGTAGTATGCGTGGGGATTCCTACGAGCAGTACTTC.